This TCR beta chain was observed in a study of cytomegalovirus exposure and HLA in healthy donors. About the study: Drawn from HLA-typed donors, roughly 87 million unique TCRs were held in an early data release.

Vbeta (60) and Jbeta (13) primers were used in the PCR. Profiled with immunoSEQ multiplex PCR; TCRdb holds only in-frame clones, not every one. The repertoire holds 100,000 or so clones, with over 60% as singletons. About this clone itself: The antigen is not known.

Broader study findings: The study designated 150 to 200 TCR beta chains cytomegalovirus-associated.

The receptor comes from a female donor in good health and CMV-seropositive. Sequenced: PBMCs.

CDR3 sequence: CASSSSSGMNTGELFF. DNA for the CDR3: TGTGCCAGCAGCTCCTCTAGCGGGATGAACACCGGGGAGCTGTTTTTT. The V and J genes are TRBV7-7 and TRBJ2-2, with 9 bases identical to TRBD2. The CDR3 runs to 16 residues. Germline-derived CDR1 and CDR2 are SSHAT and FNYEAQ (reference sequence). Trimming cost V 4 bases and J 1 base; bases outside gene matches: 4.